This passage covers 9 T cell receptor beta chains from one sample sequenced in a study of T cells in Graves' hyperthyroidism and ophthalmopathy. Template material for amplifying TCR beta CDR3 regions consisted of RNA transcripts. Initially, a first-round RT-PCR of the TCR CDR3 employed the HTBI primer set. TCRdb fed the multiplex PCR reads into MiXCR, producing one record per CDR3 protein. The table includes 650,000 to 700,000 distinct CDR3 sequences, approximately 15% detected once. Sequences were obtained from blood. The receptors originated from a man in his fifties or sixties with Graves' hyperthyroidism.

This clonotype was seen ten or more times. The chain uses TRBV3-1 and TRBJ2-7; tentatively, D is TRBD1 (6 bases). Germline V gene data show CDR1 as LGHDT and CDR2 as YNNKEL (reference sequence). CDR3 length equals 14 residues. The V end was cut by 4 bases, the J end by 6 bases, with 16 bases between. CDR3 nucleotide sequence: TGTGCCAGCAGCCCGAGGACAGTCGGGGCCGAGCAGTACTTC. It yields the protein CASSPRTVGAEQYF.

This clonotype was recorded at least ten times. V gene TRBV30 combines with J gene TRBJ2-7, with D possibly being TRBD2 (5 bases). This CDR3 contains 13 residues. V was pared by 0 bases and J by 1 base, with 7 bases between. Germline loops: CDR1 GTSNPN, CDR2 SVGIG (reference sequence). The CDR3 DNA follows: TGTGCCTGGAGTGTAGGCGGGTCCTACGAGCAGTACTTC. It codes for CAWSVGGSYEQYF.

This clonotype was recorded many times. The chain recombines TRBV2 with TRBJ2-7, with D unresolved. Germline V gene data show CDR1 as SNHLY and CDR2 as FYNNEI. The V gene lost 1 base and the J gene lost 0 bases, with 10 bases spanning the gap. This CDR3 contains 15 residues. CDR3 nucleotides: TGTGCCAGCAGTGAAGGTGTCCGCTACTCCTACGAGCAGTACTTC. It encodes CASSEGVRYSYEQYF.

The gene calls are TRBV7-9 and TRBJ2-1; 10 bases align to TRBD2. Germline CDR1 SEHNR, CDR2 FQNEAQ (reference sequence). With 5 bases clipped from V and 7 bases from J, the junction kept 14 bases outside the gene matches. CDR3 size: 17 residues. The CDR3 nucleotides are TGTGCCAGCAGCCCAGCCTCCGCTAGCGGGGGCCAGAATGAGCAGTTCTTC. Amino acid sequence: CASSPASASGGQNEQFF.

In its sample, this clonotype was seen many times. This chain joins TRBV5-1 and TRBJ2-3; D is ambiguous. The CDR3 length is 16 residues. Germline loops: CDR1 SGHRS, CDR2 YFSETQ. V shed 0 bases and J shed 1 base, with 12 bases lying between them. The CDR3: CASSLDPSYGTDTQYF. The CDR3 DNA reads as TGCGCCAGCAGCTTGGACCCTTCTTACGGCACAGATACGCAGTATTTT.

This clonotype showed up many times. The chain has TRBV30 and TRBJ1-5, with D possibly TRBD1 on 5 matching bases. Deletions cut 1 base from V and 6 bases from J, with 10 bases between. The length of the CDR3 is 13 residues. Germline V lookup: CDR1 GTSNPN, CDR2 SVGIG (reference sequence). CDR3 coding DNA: TGTGCCTGGAGTGGGCAGGGAGGTCAGCCCCAGCATTTT. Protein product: CAWSGQGGQPQHF. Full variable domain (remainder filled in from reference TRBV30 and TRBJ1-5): SQTIHQWPATLVQPVGSPLSLECTVEGTSNPNLYWYRQAAGRGLQLLFYSVGIGQISSEVPQNLSASRPQDRQFILSSKKLLLSDSGFYLCAWSGQGGQPQHFGDGTRLSIL.

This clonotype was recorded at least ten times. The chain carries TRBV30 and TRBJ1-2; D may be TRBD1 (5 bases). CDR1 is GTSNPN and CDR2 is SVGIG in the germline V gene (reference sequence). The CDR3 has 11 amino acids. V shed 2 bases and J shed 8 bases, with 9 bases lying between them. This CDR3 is CAWSPTVGYTF. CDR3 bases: TGTGCCTGGAGTCCGACAGTCGGCTACACCTTC.

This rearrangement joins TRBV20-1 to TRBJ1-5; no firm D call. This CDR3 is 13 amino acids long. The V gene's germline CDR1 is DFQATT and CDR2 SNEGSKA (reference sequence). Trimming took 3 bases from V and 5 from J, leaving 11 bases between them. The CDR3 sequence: CSARLSQDQPQHF. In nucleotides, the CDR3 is TGCAGTGCTAGGTTGAGTCAGGATCAGCCCCAGCATTTT.

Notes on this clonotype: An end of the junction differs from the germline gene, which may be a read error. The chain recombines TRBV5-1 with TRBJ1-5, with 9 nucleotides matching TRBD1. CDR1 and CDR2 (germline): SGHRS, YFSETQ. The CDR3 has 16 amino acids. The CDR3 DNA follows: TGCGCCAGCAGCTTGGGGGGACAGGGTAGCAGTCAGCCCCAGCATTTT. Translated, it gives CASSLGGQGSSQPQHF.